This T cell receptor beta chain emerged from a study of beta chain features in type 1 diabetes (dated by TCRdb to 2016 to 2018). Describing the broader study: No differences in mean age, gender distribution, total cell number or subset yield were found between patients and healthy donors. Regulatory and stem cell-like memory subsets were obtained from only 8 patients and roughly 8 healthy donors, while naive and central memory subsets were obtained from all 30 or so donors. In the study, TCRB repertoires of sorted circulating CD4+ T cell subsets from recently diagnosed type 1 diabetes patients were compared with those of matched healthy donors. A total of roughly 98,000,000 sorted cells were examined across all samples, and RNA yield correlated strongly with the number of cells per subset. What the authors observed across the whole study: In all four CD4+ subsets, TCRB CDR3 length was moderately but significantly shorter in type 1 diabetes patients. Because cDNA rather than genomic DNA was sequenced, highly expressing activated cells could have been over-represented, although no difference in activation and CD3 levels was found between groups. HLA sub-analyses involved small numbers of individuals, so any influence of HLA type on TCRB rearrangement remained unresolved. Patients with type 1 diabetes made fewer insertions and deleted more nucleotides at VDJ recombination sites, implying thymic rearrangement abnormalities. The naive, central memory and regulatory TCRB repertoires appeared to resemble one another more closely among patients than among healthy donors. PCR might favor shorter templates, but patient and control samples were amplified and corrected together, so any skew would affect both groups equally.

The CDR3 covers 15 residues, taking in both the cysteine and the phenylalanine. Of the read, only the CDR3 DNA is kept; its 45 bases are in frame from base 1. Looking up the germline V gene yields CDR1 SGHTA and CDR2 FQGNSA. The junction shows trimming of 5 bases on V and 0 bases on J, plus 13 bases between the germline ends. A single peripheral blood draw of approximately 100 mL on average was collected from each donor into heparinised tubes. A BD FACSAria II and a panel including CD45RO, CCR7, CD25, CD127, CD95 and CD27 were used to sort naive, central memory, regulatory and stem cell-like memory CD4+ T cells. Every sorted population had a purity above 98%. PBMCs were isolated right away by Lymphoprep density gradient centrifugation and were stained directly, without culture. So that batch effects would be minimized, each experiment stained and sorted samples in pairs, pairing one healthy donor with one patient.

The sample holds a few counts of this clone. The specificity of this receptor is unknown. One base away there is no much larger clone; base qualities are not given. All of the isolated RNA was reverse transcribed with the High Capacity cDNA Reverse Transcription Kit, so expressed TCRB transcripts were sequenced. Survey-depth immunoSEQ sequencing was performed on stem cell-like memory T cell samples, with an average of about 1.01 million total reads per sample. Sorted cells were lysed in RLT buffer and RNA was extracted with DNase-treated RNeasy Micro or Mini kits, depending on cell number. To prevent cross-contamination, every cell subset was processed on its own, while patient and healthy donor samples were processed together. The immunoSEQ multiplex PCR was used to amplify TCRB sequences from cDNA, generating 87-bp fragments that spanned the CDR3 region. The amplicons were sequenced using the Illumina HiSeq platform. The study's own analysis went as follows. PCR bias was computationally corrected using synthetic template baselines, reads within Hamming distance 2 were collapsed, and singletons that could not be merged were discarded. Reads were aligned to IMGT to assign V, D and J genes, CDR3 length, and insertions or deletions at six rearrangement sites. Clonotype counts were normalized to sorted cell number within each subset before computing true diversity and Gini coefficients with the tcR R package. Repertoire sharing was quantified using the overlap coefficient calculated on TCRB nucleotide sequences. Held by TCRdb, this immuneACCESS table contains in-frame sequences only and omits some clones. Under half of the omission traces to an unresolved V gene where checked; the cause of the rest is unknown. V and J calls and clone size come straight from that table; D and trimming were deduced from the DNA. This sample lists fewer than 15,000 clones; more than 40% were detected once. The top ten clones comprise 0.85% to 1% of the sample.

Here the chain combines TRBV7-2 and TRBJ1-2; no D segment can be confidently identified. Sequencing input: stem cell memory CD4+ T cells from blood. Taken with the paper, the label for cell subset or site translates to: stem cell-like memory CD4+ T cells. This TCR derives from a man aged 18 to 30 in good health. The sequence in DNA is TGTGCCAGCAGCGGAGGGCCGCCTACTAACTATGGCTACACCTTC. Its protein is CASSGGPPTNYGYTF. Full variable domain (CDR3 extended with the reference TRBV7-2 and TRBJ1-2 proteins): GAGVSQSPSNKVTEKGKDVELRCDPISGHTALYWYRQSLGQGLEFLIYFQGNSAPDKSGLPSDRFSAERTGGSVSTLTIQRTQQEDSAVYLCASSGGPPTNYGYTFGSGTRLTVV.